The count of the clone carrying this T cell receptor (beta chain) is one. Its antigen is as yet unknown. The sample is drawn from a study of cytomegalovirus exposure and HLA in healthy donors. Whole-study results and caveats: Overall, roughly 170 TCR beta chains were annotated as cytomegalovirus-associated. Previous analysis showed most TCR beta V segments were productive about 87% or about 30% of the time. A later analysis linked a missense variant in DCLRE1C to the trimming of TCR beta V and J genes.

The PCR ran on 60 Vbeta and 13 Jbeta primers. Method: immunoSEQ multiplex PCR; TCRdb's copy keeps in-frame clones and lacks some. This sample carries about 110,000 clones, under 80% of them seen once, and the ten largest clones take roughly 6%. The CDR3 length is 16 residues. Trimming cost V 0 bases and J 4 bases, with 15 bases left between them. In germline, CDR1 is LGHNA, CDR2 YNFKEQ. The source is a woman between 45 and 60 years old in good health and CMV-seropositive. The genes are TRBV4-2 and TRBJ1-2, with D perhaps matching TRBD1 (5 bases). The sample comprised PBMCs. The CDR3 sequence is CASSQEGSRGSYGYTF. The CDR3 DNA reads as TGTGCCAGCAGCCAAGAAGGAAGTAGGGGCAGCTATGGCTACACCTTC.